The rows below give T cell receptor beta chains drawn from one sample of a study of T-cell memory formation after mild COVID-19. One entry per CDR3 protein, called by TCRdb with MiXCR from the 5' RACE reads. The profile covers 390,000 or so distinct CDR3 sequences, with more than 15% appearing a single time and 20% to 25% taken by the ten largest. Sequenced sample: PBMCs or a T cell subset sorted from them (not recorded which). The origin of the receptors is a man younger than 30 who had mild COVID-19 (a few samples of this study predate the infection). Cell type and time point are not known. CDR3s include the opening cysteine and the closing phenylalanine or tryptophan. The order of the fields is D gene, clone size, V gene, J gene, CDR3 protein, CDR3 DNA. D genes are given only for firm matches. Not all rows give a size; the values are once, few, many and, for expanded clones, a class.

d_gene: TRBD1; abundance: few; v_gene: TRBV7-2; j_gene: TRBJ2-6; CDR3aa: CATENRGLNSGANVLTF; CDR3nt: TGTGCGACCGAAAACAGGGGGCTCAACTCTGGGGCCAACGTCCTGACTTTC
d_gene: TRBD1; abundance: .; v_gene: TRBV29-1; j_gene: TRBJ2-1; CDR3aa: CSVGQGHEQFF; CDR3nt: TGCAGCGTGGGACAGGGCCATGAGCAGTTCTTC
d_gene: .; abundance: few; v_gene: TRBV27; j_gene: TRBJ1-5; CDR3aa: CASREFRSDQPQHF; CDR3nt: TGTGCCAGCAGGGAGTTCCGATCAGATCAGCCCCAGCATTTT
d_gene: .; abundance: .; v_gene: TRBV3-1; j_gene: TRBJ1-5; CDR3aa: CASSQAGSNQPQHF; CDR3nt: TGTGCCAGCAGCCAAGCCGGTAGCAATCAGCCCCAGCATTTT
d_gene: .; abundance: few; v_gene: TRBV10-3; j_gene: TRBJ1-3; CDR3aa: CAISEPGRRNTIYF; CDR3nt: TGTGCCATCAGTGAGCCAGGGCGCCGAAACACCATATATTTT
d_gene: TRBD1; abundance: .; v_gene: TRBV6-2/TRBV6-3; j_gene: TRBJ2-7; CDR3aa: CASIRGQGRSYEQYF; CDR3nt: TGTGCCAGCATTCGTGGACAGGGTCGCTCCTACGAGCAGTACTTC
d_gene: TRBD2; abundance: .; v_gene: TRBV7-7; j_gene: TRBJ2-3; CDR3aa: CASSRLAEGADTQYF; CDR3nt: TGTGCTAGCAGCCGACTAGCGGAGGGAGCAGATACGCAGTATTTT
d_gene: TRBD1; abundance: .; v_gene: TRBV10-3; j_gene: TRBJ1-1; CDR3aa: CAVLDRVETEAFF; CDR3nt: TGTGCCGTTCTGGACAGGGTGGAGACTGAAGCTTTCTTT
d_gene: .; abundance: many; v_gene: TRBV12-3/TRBV12-4; j_gene: TRBJ1-1; CDR3aa: CASSLARGSANTEAFF; CDR3nt: TGTGCCAGCAGTTTAGCGCGGGGCAGTGCGAACACTGAAGCTTTCTTT
d_gene: TRBD1; abundance: .; v_gene: TRBV28; j_gene: TRBJ2-2; CDR3aa: CASSVTGTGAGELFF; CDR3nt: TGTGCCAGCAGTGTGACCGGGACAGGGGCCGGGGAGCTGTTTTTT
d_gene: .; abundance: many; v_gene: TRBV4-1; j_gene: TRBJ2-4; CDR3aa: CASSQGFLASRPKVAKNIQYF; CDR3nt: TGCGCCAGCAGCCAAGGGTTTCTTGCGTCCAGGCCAAAGGTAGCCAAAAACATTCAGTACTTC
d_gene: TRBD1; abundance: .; v_gene: TRBV20-1; j_gene: TRBJ2-5; CDR3aa: CSASDRGRQETQYF; CDR3nt: TGCAGTGCGTCGGACAGGGGGCGACAAGAGACCCAGTACTTC
d_gene: .; abundance: few; v_gene: TRBV5-1; j_gene: TRBJ1-1; CDR3aa: CASSLQGLSENTEAFF; CDR3nt: TGCGCCAGCAGCTTGCAGGGACTCTCCGAAAACACTGAAGCTTTCTTT
d_gene: TRBD1; abundance: few; v_gene: TRBV20-1; j_gene: TRBJ2-7; CDR3aa: CSVWDRLYEQYF; CDR3nt: TGCAGTGTATGGGACAGGCTTTACGAGCAGTACTTC
d_gene: TRBD2; abundance: many; v_gene: TRBV7-6; j_gene: TRBJ2-1; CDR3aa: CASSAGLAAREFF; CDR3nt: TGTGCCAGCAGCGCCGGACTAGCGGCGAGGGAGTTCTTC
d_gene: .; abundance: few; v_gene: TRBV7-2; j_gene: TRBJ2-1; CDR3aa: CASSSFPGSGNEQFF; CDR3nt: TGTGCCAGCAGCTCCTTCCCGGGCTCAGGGAATGAGCAGTTCTTC
d_gene: .; abundance: few; v_gene: TRBV7-9; j_gene: TRBJ2-1; CDR3aa: CASSSIPSYNEQFF; CDR3nt: TGTGCCAGCAGCTCGATCCCCTCCTACAATGAGCAGTTCTTC